The present entry profiles one TCR beta chain with its context. The CDR3 has 14 amino acids. V dropped 2 bases and J dropped 6 bases, with 10 bases sitting between them. Germline values: CDR1 SGHVS, CDR2 FNYEAQ. The entry originates in a study of blood T cells in healthy people across ages. Together with a sample-barcoded 5' primer, a J-beta primer mix was included in a second PCR lasting about 6 to 11 cycles. A template-switch adaptor with 12 random nucleotides tagged each cDNA molecule. TCRdb passed the 5' RACE reads through MiXCR, listing each CDR3 protein once. Of about 640,000 distinct CDR3 sequences listed, roughly 58% are singletons. Every sample had a minimum of 6 million PBMCs isolated.

Sequencing used blood. This clonotype originated in a man aged 55 to 70 in good health. The rearrangement joins TRBV7-6 to TRBJ2-2; D not certain. DNA for the CDR3: TGTGCCAGCAGCTTAAATCCCACGGCCGGGGAGCTGTTTTTT. This translates into CASSLNPTAGELFF.